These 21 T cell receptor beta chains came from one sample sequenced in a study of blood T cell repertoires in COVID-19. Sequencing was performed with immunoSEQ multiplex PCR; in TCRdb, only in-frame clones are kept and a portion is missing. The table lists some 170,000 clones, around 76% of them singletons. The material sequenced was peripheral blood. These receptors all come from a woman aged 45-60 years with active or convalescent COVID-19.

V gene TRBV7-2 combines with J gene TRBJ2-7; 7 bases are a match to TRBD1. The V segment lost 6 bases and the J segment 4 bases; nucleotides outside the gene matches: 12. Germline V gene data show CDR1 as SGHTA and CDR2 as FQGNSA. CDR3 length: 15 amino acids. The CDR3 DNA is TGTGCCAGCAGATATCGACAGGGTATAGGATACGAGCAGTACTTC. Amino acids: CASRYRQGIGYEQYF.

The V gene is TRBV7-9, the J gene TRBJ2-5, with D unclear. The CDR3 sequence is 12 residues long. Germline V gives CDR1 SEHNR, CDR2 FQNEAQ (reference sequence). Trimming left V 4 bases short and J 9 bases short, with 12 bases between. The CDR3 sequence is CASSSNLWSQYF. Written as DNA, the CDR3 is TGTGCCAGCAGCTCTAACCTATGGTCCCAGTACTTC.

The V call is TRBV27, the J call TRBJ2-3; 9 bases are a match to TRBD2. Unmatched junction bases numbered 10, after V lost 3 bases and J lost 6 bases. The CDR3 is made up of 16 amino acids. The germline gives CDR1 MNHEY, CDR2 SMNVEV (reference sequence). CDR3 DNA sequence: TGTGCCAGCAGTTTCTCGCGGGAGGGCCCTCTGGATACGCAGTATTTT. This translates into CASSFSREGPLDTQYF.

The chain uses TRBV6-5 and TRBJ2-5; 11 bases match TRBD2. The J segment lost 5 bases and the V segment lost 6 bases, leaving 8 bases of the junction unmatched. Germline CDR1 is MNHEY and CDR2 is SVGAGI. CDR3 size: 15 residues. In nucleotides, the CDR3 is TGTGCCAGCAGCCCCGGGGGACTAGCGGCGGAGACCCAGTACTTC. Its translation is CASSPGGLAAETQYF.

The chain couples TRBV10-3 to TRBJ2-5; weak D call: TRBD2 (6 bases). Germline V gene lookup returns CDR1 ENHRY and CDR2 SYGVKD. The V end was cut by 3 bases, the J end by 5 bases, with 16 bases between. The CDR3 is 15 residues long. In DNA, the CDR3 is TGTGCCATCAGTGAAGGAGGGCCGGGCGGGGAGACCCAGTACTTC. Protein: CAISEGGPGGETQYF.

The CDR3 coding sequence is TGTGCCAGCAGCCCAGGGGGAGGAAGCAATCAGCCCCAGCATTTT. This translates into CASSPGGGSNQPQHF. V is TRBV7-9 and J is TRBJ1-5; 7 nucleotides line up with TRBD1. Germline assignment: CDR1 SEHNR and CDR2 FQNEAQ (reference sequence). The CDR3 totals 15 residues. Unmatched junction bases numbered 5, after V lost 5 bases and J lost 1 base.

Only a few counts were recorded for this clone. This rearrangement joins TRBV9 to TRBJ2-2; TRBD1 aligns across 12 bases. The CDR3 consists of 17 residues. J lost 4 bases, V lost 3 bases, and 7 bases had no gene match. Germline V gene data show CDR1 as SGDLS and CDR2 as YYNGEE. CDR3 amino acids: CASSGPGQGAVTGELFF. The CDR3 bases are TGTGCCAGCAGCGGACCGGGACAGGGGGCGGTCACCGGGGAGCTGTTTTTT.

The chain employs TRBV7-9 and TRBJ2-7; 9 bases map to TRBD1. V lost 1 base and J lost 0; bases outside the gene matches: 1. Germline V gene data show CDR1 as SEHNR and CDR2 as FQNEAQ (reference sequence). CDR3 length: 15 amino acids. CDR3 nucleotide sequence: TGTGCCAGCAGCTTAGAGACAGGGGGCTCCTACGAGCAGTACTTC. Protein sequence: CASSLETGGSYEQYF. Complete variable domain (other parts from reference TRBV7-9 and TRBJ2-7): DTGVSQNPRHKITKRGQNVTFRCDPISEHNRLYWYRQTLGQGPEFLTYFQNEAQLEKSRLLSDRFSAERPKGSFSTLEIQRTEQGDSAMYLCASSLETGGSYEQYFGPGTRLTVT.

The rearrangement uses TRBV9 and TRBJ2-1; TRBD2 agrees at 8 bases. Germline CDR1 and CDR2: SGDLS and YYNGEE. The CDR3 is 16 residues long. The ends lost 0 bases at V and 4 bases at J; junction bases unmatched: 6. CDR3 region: CASSVAGTSGYNEQFF. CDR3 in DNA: TGTGCCAGCAGCGTAGCCGGGACTAGTGGATACAATGAGCAGTTCTTC.

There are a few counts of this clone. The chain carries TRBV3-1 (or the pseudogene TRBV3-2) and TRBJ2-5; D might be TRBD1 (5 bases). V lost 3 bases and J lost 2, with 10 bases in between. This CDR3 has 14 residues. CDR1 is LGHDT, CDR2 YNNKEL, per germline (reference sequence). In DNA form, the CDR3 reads TGTGCCAGCAGCCATAGGGGTCTACAAGAGACCCAGTACTTC. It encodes CASSHRGLQETQYF.

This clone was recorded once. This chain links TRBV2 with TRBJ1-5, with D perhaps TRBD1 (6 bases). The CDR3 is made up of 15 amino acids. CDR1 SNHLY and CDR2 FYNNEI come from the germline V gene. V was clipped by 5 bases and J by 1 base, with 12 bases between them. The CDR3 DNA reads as TGTGCCAGCAGTAAACAGGGCTCCAGCAATCAGCCCCAGCATTTT. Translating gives CASSKQGSSNQPQHF. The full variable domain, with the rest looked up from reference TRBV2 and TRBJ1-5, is EPEVTQTPSHQVTQMGQEVILRCVPISNHLYFYWYRQILGQKVEFLVSFYNNEISEKSEIFDDQFSVERPDGSNFTLKIRSTKLEDSAMYFCASSKQGSSNQPQHFGDGTRLSIL.

For the CDR3, the DNA is TGTGCCAGCAGCTTAGATTTCGGACTAGCGGGCCGTTACGGCTCGCAGTATTTT. Translation gives CASSLDFGLAGRYGSQYF. V gene TRBV11-2 combines with J gene TRBJ2-3; TRBD2 matches at 11 bases. Germline CDR1 is SGHAT and CDR2 is FQNNGV. This CDR3 is built from 18 residues. The ends lost 0 bases at V and 10 bases at J; junction bases unmatched: 15.

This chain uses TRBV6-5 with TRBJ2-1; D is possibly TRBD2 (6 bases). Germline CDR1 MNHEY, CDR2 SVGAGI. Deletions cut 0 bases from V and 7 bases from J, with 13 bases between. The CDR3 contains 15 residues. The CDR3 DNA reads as TGTGCCAGCAGTTACTCGAGGACTACATCAAATGAGCAGTTCTTC. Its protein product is CASSYSRTTSNEQFF.

This chain's CDR3 is CASSPNTGQSEAFF. Here the CDR3 DNA reads TGTGCCAGCTCACCCAACACGGGACAGTCTGAAGCTTTCTTT. The chain has TRBV18 and TRBJ1-1; TRBD1 aligns across 7 bases. V lost 3 bases, J lost 6 bases, and 7 bases stayed unmatched. The germline CDR1 and CDR2 sequences are KGHSH and LQKENI. CDR3 size: 14 residues.

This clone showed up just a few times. The CDR3 nucleotides are TGTGCCAGCAGTCGACACTTTGCAACTAATGAAAAACTGTTTTTT. Translation gives CASSRHFATNEKLFF. The chain has TRBV6-5 and TRBJ1-4; D remains unclear. The germline V gene encodes CDR1 MNHEY and CDR2 SVGAGI. CDR3 length equals 15 residues. Trimming took 5 bases from V and 0 from J, leaving 10 bases between them.

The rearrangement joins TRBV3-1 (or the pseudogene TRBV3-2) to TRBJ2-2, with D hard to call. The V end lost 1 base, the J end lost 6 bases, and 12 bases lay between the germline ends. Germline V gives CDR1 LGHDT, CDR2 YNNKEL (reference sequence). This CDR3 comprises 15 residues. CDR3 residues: CASSQGALIAGELFF. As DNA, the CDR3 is TGTGCCAGCAGCCAAGGAGCCCTTATCGCCGGGGAGCTGTTTTTT.

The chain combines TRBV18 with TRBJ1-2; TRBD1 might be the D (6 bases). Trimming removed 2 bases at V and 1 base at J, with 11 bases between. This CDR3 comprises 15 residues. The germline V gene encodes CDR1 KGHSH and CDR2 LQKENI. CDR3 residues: CASSPRTDDNYGYTF. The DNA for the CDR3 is TGTGCCAGCTCACCAAGGACAGATGATAACTATGGCTACACCTTC.

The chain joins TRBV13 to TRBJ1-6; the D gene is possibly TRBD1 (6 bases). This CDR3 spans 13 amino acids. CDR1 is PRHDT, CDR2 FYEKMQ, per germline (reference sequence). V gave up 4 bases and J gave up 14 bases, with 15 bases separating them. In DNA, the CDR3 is TGTGCCAGCAGCTCTCTCCGGGGACACACCCTCCACTTT. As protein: CASSSLRGHTLHF.

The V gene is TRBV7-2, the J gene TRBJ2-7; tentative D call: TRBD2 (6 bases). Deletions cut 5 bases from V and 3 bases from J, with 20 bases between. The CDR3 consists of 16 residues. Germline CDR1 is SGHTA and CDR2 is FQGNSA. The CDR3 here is CASSLTLDGTFYEQYF. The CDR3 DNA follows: TGTGCCAGCAGCCTCACACTCGACGGGACTTTCTACGAGCAGTACTTC.

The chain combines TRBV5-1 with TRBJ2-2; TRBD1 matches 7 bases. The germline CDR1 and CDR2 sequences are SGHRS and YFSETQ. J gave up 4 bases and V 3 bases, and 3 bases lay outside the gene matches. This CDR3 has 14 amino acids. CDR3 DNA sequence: TGCGCCAGCAGCTCGGGACAGCCCACCGGGGAGCTGTTTTTT. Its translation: CASSSGQPTGELFF.

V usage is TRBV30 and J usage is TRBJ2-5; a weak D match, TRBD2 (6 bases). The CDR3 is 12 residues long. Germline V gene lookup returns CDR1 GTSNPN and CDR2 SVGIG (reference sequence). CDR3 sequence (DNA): TGTGCAAGGAAGTCTGGGGGGGAGACCCAGTACTTC. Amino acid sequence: CARKSGGETQYF.